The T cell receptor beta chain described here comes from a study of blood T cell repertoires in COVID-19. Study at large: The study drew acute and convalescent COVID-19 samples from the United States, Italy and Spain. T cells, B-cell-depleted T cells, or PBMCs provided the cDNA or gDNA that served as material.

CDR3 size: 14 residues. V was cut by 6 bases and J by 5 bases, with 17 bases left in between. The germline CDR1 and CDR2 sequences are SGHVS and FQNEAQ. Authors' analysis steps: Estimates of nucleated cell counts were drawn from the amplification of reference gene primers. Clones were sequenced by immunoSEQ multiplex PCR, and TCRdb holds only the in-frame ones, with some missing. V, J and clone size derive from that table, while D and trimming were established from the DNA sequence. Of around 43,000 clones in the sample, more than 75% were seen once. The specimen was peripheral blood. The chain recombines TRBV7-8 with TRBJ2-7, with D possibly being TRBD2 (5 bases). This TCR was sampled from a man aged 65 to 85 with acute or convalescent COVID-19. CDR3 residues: CASRLDLYGDEQYF. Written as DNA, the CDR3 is TGTGCCAGCAGACTAGACCTGTACGGCGACGAGCAGTACTTC.